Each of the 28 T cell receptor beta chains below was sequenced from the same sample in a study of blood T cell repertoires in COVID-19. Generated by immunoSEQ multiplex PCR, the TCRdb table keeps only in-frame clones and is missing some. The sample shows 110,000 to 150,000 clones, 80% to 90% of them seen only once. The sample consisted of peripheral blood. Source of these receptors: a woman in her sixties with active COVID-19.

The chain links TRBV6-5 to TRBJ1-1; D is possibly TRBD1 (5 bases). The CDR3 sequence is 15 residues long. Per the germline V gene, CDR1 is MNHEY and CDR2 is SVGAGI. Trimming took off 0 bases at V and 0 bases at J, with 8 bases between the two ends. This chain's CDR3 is CASSYSQGMNTEAFF. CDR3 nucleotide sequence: TGTGCCAGCAGTTACTCTCAGGGTATGAACACTGAAGCTTTCTTT.

In DNA, the CDR3 is TGTGCCAGCAGGGACAGGGCTACTAGCAATCAGCCCCAGCATTTT. It yields the protein CASRDRATSNQPQHF. V usage is TRBV6-5 and J usage is TRBJ1-5, with 8 bases matching TRBD1. V dropped 6 bases and J dropped 0; count of bases not matched to a gene: 4. The germline V gene encodes CDR1 MNHEY and CDR2 SVGAGI. This CDR3 has 15 amino acids.

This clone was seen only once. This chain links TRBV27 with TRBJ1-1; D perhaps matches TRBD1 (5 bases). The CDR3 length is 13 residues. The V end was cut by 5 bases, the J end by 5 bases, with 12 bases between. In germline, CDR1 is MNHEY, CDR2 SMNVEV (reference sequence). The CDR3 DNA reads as TGTGCCAGCAGTCTTTACCGGGGGACTGAAGCTTTCTTT. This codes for CASSLYRGTEAFF.

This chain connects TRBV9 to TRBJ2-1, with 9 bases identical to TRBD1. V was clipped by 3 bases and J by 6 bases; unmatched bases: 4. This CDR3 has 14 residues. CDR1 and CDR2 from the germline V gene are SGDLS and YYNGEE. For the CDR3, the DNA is TGTGCCAGCAGCGAGACAGGGGGTCGCAATGAGCAGTTCTTC. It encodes CASSETGGRNEQFF.

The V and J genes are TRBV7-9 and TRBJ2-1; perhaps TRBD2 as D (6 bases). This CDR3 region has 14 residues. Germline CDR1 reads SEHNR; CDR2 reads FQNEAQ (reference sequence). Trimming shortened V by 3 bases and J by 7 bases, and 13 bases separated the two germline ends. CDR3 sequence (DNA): TGTGCCAGCAGCTTTTCCGGGACTTCAAATGAGCAGTTCTTC. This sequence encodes CASSFSGTSNEQFF. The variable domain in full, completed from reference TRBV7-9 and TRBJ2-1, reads DTGVSQNPRHKITKRGQNVTFRCDPISEHNRLYWYRQTLGQGPEFLTYFQNEAQLEKSRLLSDRFSAERPKGSFSTLEIQRTEQGDSAMYLCASSFSGTSNEQFFGPGTRLTVL.

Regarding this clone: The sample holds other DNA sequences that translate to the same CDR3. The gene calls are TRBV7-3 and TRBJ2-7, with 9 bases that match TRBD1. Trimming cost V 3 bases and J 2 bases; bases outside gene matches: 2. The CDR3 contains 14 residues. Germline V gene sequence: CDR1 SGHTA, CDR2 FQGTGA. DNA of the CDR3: TGTGCCAGCAGCTTGGGGACAGGGACCTACGAGCAGTACTTC. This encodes CASSLGTGTYEQYF.

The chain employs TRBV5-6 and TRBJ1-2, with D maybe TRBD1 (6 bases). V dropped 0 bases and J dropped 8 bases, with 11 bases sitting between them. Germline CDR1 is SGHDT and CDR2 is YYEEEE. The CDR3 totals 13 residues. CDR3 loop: CASSLGGQYGYTF. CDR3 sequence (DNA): TGTGCCAGCAGCTTGGGGGGGCAGTACGGCTACACCTTC.

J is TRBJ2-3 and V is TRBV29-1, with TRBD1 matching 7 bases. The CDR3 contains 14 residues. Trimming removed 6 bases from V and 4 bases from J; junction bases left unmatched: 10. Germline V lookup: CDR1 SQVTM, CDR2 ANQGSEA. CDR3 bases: TGCAGCGTAGAAAGGGGGCTCGGGGCAGATACGCAGTATTTT. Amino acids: CSVERGLGADTQYF.

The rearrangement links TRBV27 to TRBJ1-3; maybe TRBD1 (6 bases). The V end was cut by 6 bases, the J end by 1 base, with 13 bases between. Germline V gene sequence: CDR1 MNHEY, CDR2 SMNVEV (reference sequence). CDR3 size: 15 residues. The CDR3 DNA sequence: TGTGCCAGCAGGGGTCTGGGGGCTTCTGGAAACACCATATATTTT. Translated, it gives CASRGLGASGNTIYF.

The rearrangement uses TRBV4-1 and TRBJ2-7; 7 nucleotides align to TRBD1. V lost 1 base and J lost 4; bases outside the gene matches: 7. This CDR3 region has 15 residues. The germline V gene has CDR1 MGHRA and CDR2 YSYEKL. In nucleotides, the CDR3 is TGCGCCAGCAGCCAAGGTTACAGGGGTACGTACGAGCAGTACTTC. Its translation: CASSQGYRGTYEQYF.

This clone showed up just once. The CDR3 protein is CASSDFGLHQPQHF. The CDR3 nucleotides read TGTGCCAGCAGCGACTTCGGTCTCCATCAGCCCCAGCATTTT. The genes are TRBV21-1 and TRBJ1-5. TRBV21-1 has pseudogene status. CDR3 length: 14 amino acids.

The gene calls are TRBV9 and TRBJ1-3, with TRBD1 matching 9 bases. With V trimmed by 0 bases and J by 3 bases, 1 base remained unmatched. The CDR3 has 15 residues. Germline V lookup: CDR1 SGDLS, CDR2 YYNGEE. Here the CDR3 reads CASSVGGQGGNTIYF. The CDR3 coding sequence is TGTGCCAGCAGCGTAGGGGGACAGGGTGGAAACACCATATATTTT.

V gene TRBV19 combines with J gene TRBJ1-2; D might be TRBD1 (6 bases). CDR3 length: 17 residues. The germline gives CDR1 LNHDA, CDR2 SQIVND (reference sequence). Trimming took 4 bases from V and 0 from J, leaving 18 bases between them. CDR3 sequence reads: CASSTDSPSTTNYGYTF. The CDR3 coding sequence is TGTGCCAGTAGTACGGACAGTCCTTCGACAACTAACTATGGCTACACCTTC.

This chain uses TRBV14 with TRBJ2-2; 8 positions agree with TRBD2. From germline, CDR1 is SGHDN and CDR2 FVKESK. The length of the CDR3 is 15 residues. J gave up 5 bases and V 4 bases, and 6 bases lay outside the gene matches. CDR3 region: CASSPIAGKTGELFF. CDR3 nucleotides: TGTGCCAGCAGCCCAATAGCGGGAAAAACCGGGGAGCTGTTTTTT.

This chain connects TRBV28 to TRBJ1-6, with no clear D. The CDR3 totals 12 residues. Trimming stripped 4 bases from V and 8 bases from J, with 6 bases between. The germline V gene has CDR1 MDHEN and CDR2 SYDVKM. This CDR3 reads CASSSGYSPLHF. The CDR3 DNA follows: TGTGCCAGCAGTTCCGGGTATTCACCCCTCCACTTT.

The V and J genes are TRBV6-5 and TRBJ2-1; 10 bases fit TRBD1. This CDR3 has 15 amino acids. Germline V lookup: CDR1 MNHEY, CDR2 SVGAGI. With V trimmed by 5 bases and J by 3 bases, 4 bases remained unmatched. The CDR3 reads CASSTDRGNYNEQFF. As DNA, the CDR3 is TGTGCCAGCAGTACGGACAGGGGGAACTACAATGAGCAGTTCTTC.

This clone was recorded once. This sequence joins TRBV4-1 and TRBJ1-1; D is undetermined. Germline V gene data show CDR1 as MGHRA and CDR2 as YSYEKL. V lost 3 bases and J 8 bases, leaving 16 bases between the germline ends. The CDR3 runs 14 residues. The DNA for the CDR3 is TGCGCCAGCAGCCATTTAACCGGGAACGTCGAAGCTTTCTTT. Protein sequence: CASSHLTGNVEAFF.

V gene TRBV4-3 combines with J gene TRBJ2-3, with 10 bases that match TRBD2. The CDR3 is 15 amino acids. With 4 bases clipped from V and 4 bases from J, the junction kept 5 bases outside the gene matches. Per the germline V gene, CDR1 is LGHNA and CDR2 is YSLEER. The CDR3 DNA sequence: TGCGCCAGCAGCCCGACAGCGGGAGGGCCAGATACGCAGTATTTT. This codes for CASSPTAGGPDTQYF.

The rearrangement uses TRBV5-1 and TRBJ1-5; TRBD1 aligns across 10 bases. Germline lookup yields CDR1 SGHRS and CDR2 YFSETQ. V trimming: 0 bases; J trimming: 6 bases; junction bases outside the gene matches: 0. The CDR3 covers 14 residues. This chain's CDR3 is CASSLGDRGQPQHF. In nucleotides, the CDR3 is TGCGCCAGCAGCTTGGGGGACAGGGGTCAGCCCCAGCATTTT.

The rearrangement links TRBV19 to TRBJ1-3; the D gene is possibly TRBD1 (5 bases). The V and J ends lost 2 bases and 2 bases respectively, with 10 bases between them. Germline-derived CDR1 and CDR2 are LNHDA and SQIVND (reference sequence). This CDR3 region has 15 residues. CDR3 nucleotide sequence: TGTGCCAGTAGTATAAACCGGGGGGCTGGAAACACCATATATTTT. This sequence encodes CASSINRGAGNTIYF. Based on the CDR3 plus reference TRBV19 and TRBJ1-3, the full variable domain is DGGITQSPKYLFRKEGQNVTLSCEQNLNHDAMYWYRQDPGQGLRLIYYSQIVNDFQKGDIAEGYSVSREKKESFPLTVTSAQKNPTAFYLCASSINRGAGNTIYFGEGSWLTVV.

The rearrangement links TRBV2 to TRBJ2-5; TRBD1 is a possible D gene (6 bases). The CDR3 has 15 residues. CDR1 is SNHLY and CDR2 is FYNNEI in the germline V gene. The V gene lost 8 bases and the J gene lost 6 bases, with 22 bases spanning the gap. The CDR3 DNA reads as TGTGCCAGCGAGCGAGACAGGTACCCTATGAAGACCCAGTACTTC. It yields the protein CASERDRYPMKTQYF.

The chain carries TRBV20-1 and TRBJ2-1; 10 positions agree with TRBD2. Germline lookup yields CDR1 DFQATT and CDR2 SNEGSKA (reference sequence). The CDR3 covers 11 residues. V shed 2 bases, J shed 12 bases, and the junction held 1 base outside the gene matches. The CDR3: CSARLAGGQFF. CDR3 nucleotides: TGCAGTGCTAGATTAGCGGGAGGGCAGTTCTTC.

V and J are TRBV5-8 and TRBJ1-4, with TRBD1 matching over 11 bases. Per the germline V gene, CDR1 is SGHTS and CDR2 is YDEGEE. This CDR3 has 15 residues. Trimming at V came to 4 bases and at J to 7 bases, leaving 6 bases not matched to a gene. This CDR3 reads CASSQTGTGGEKLFF. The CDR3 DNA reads TGTGCCAGCAGCCAAACCGGGACAGGGGGTGAAAAACTGTTTTTT. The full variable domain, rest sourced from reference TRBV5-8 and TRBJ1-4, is EAGVTQSPTHLIKTRGQQATLRCSPISGHTSVYWYQQALGLGLQFLLWYDEGEERNRGNFPPRFSGRQFPNYSSELNVNALELEDSALYLCASSQTGTGGEKLFFGSGTQLSVL.

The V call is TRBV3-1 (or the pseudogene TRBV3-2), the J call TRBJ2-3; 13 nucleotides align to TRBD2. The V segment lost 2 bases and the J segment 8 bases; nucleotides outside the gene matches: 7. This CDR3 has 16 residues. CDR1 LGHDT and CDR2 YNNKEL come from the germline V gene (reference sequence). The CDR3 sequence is CASSQPRTSGRTTQYF. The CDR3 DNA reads TGTGCCAGCAGCCAACCCCGGACTAGCGGGAGAACTACGCAGTATTTT.

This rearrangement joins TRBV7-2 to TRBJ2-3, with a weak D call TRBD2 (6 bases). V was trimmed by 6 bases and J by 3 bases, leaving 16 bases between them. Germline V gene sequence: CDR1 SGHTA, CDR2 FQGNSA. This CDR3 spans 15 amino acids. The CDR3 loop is CASRLRGGGTDTQYF. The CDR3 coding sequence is TGTGCCAGCAGATTAAGGGGAGGCGGGACAGATACGCAGTATTTT.

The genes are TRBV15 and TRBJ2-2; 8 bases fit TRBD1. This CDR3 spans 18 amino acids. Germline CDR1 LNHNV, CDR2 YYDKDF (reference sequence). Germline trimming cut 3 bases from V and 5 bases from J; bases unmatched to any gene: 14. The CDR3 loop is CATSRDRVGDYATGELFF. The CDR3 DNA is TGTGCCACCAGCAGGGACAGGGTTGGAGACTATGCAACCGGGGAGCTGTTTTTT. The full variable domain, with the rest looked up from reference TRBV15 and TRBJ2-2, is DAMVIQNPRYQVTQFGKPVTLSCSQTLNHNVMYWYQQKSSQAPKLLFHYYDKDFNNEADTPDNFQSRRPNTSFCFLDIRSPGLGDTAMYLCATSRDRVGDYATGELFFGEGSRLTVL.

CDR3 in DNA: TGTGCCAGCAGCCGCAATAGCTACGAGCAGTACTTC. Translated: CASSRNSYEQYF. The rearrangement links TRBV7-2 to TRBJ2-7; D gene uncertain. The CDR3 length is 12 residues. With 5 bases removed from V and 3 bases from J, the gap between germline ends came to 8 bases. Germline V lookup: CDR1 SGHTA, CDR2 FQGNSA.

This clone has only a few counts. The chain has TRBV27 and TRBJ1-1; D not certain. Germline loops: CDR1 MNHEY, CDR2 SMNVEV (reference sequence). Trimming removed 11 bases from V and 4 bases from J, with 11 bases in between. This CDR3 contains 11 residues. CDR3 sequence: CAAYRGTEAFF. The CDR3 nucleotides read TGTGCCGCTTATCGGGGCACTGAAGCTTTCTTT.